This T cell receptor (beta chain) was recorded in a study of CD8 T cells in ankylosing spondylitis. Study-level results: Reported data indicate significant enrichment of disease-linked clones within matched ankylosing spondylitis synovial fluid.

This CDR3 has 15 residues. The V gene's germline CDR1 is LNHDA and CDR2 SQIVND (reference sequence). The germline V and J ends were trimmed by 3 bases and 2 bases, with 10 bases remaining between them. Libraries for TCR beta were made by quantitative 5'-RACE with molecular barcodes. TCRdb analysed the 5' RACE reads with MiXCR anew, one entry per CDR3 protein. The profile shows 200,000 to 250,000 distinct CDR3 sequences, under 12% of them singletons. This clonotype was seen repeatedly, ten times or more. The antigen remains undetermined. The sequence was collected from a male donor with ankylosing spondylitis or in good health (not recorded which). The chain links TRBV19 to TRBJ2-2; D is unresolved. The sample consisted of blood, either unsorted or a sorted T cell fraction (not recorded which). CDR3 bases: TGTGCCAGTAGTATCAGACACACCAACACCGGGGAGCTGTTTTTT. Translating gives CASSIRHTNTGELFF.